The 7 T cell receptor beta chains in this list originate from one sample, sequenced in a study of blood T cell repertoires in COVID-19. Data came from immunoSEQ multiplex PCR; TCRdb stores just in-frame clones and leaves some out. The sample yields approximately 50,000 clones, roughly 84% seen once. The sequencing input was peripheral blood. The source of these receptors is a man aged 50-60 years with active COVID-19.

The chain couples TRBV4-3 to TRBJ2-2; D gene uncertain. Germline V lookup: CDR1 LGHNA, CDR2 YSLEER. This CDR3 is built from 15 residues. Trimming stripped 0 bases from V and 1 base from J, with 6 bases between. The CDR3 sequence: CASSQDRGNTGELFF. The CDR3 coding sequence is TGCGCCAGCAGCCAAGATCGCGGGAACACCGGGGAGCTGTTTTTT.

In this sample, this clone turned up once. The chain couples TRBV20-1 to TRBJ1-4; D is possibly TRBD1 (6 bases). Germline CDR1 is DFQATT and CDR2 is SNEGSKA (reference sequence). V was pared by 3 bases and J by 7 bases, with 18 bases between. CDR3 length: 15 residues. This chain's CDR3 is CSASGTGGRREKLFF. CDR3 coding DNA: TGCAGTGCTAGTGGGACGGGGGGGCGCCGTGAAAAACTGTTTTTT.

The chain couples TRBV7-2 to TRBJ1-3; 7 nucleotides agree with TRBD1. V shed 4 bases, J shed 2 bases, and the junction held 17 bases outside the gene matches. CDR3 size: 19 residues. Looked up from germline, CDR1 is SGHTA and CDR2 is FQGNSA. The CDR3 protein is CASSSPPFGTAEPGNTIYF. Written as DNA, the CDR3 is TGTGCCAGCAGCTCTCCCCCCTTTGGGACAGCCGAACCTGGAAACACCATATATTTT. The full variable domain, in which reference TRBV7-2 and TRBJ1-3 provide the parts outside the CDR3, is GAGVSQSPSNKVTEKGKDVELRCDPISGHTALYWYRQSLGQGLEFLIYFQGNSAPDKSGLPSDRFSAERTGGSVSTLTIQRTQQEDSAVYLCASSSPPFGTAEPGNTIYFGEGSWLTVV.

V usage is TRBV5-1 and J usage is TRBJ2-7; D is unresolved. The germline V and J ends were trimmed by 0 bases and 1 base, with 11 bases remaining between them. Germline CDR1 and CDR2: SGHRS and YFSETQ. The CDR3 covers 15 residues. DNA for the CDR3: TGCGCCAGCAGCTTGGGAACGGTACCTTCCTACGAGCAGTACTTC. Amino acid sequence: CASSLGTVPSYEQYF.

The chain carries TRBV24-1 and TRBJ1-5; D gene uncertain. V was pared by 3 bases and J by 3 bases, with 11 bases between. The CDR3 is 15 residues long. Germline V lookup: CDR1 KGHDR, CDR2 SFDVKD. CDR3 DNA: TGTGCCACCAGTGATCGCAGCAGGTTCAATCAGCCCCAGCATTTT. Translating it yields CATSDRSRFNQPQHF.

CDR3 DNA sequence: TGTGCCAGCAGCCCTCGACAGGGTGGTTACGAGCAGTACTTC. The encoded protein is CASSPRQGGYEQYF. The V and J genes are TRBV6-2 or TRBV6-3 and TRBJ2-7, with 7 bases lining up with TRBD1. Trimming took 6 bases from V and 4 from J; bases not matched to a gene: 9. The CDR3 is 14 amino acids. Germline V gene lookup returns CDR1 MNHEY and CDR2 SVGEGT.

The genes are TRBV19 and TRBJ2-3; D is uncertain. The CDR3 runs 13 residues. V was pared by 6 bases and J by 0 bases, with 7 bases between. CDR1 is LNHDA, CDR2 SQIVND, per germline (reference sequence). As DNA, the CDR3 is TGTGCCAGTAGGCAGGCTAGCACAGATACGCAGTATTTT. It yields the protein CASRQASTDTQYF.